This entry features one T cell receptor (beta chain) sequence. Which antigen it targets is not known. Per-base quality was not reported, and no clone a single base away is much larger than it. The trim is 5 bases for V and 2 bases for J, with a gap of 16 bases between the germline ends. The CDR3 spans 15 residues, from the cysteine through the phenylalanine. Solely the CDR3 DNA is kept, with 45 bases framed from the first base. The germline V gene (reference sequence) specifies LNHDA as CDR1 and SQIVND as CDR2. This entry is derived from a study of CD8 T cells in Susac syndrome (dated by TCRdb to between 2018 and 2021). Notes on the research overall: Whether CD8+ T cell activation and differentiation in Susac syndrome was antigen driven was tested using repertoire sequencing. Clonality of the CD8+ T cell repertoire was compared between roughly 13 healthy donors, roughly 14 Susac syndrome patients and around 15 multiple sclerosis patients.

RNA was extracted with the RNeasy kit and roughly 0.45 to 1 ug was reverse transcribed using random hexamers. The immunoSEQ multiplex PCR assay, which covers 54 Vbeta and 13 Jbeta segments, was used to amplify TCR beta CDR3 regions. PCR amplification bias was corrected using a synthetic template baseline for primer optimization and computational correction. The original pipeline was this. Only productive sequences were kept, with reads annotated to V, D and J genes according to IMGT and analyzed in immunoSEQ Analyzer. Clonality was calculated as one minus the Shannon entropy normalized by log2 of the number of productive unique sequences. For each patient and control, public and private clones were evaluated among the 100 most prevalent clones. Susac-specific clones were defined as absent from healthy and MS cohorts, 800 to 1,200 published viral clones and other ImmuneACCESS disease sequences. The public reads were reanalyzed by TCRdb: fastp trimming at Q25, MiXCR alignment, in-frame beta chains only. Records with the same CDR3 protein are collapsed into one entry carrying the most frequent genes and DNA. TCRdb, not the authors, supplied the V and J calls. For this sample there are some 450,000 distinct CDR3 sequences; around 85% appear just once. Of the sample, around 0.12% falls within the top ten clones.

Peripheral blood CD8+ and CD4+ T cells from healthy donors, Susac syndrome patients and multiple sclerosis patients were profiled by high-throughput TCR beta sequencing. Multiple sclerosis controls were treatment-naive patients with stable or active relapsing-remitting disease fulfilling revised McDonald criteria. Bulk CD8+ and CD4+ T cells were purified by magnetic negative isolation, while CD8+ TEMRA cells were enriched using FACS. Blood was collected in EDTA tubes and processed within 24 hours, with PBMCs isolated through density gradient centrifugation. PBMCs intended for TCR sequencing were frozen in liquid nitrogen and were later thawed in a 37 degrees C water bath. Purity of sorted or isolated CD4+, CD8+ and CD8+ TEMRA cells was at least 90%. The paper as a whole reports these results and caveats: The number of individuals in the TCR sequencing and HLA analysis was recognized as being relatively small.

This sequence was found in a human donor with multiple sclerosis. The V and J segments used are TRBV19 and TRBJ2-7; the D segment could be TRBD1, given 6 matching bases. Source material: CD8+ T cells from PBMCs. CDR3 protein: CASSPSGHGAYEQYF. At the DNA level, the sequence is TGTGCCAGTAGTCCATCGGGACACGGCGCCTACGAGCAGTACTTC. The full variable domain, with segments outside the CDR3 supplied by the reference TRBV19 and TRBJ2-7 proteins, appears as DGGITQSPKYLFRKEGQNVTLSCEQNLNHDAMYWYRQDPGQGLRLIYYSQIVNDFQKGDIAEGYSVSREKKESFPLTVTSAQKNPTAFYLCASSPSGHGAYEQYFGPGTRLTVT.